Below are 29 T cell receptor beta chains sequenced from a single sample in a study of response to subunit inactivated influenza vaccine. TCRdb reprocessed the RT-PCR reads with MiXCR, giving one entry per CDR3 protein. Here the sample spans roughly 500,000 distinct CDR3 sequences, 16% being singletons. This specimen was CD4+ T cells sorted from PBMCs, taken approximately 25 months after vaccination. The receptors were sampled from a man in his fifties or sixties who received an inactivated influenza vaccine.

This clonotype was found many times. This sequence joins TRBV4-1 and TRBJ2-5; 9 bases are shared with TRBD2. The CDR3 is made up of 16 amino acids. The trim removed 0 bases at V and 5 bases at J, leaving 7 bases unmatched. CDR1 and CDR2 (germline): MGHRA, YSYEKL. In DNA form, the CDR3 reads TGCGCCAGCAGCCAAGATTTCGGGACTAGCATGGAGACCCAGTACTTC. Translating it yields CASSQDFGTSMETQYF.

The V call is TRBV20-1, the J call TRBJ1-1; D is unclear. The ends were cut back, 6 bases at V and 3 bases at J, with 17 bases in the middle. Germline CDR1 DFQATT, CDR2 SNEGSKA (reference sequence). This CDR3 is built from 14 residues. CDR3 protein: CSARRGAVDTEAFF. The CDR3 coding sequence is TGCAGTGCCCGCCGTGGAGCCGTCGACACTGAAGCTTTCTTT.

Remarks on this clonotype: The germline gene is not matched at one end of the junction; a read error may be the cause. The chain employs TRBV3-1 and TRBJ2-7; 8 bases line up with TRBD2. Per the germline V gene, CDR1 is LGHDT and CDR2 is YNNKEL (reference sequence). The CDR3 runs 15 residues. In DNA, the CDR3 is TGTGCCGGCAGCCAACACTCTCGCGGGACTAGTGAGCAGTACTTC. Its protein product is CAGSQHSRGTSEQYF.

This clonotype was counted ten times or more. The chain is built from TRBV29-1 and TRBJ2-1, with 9 bases that match TRBD2. CDR3 length equals 14 residues. Germline V gene sequence: CDR1 SQVTM, CDR2 ANQGSEA. V lost 7 bases, J lost 0 bases, and 4 bases stayed unmatched. This CDR3 is CSALAGSSYNEQFF. The CDR3 nucleotides are TGCAGCGCCCTAGCGGGGAGCTCCTACAATGAGCAGTTCTTC.

The chain employs TRBV10-3 and TRBJ2-1; TRBD1 might be the D (6 bases). The CDR3 runs to 14 residues. V was pared by 9 bases and J by 2 bases, with 14 bases between. From germline, CDR1 is ENHRY and CDR2 SYGVKD. The CDR3 sequence is CAIRGGTAYNEQFF. The CDR3 nucleotides are TGTGCCATACGAGGGGGAACGGCCTACAATGAGCAGTTCTTC.

J is TRBJ2-1 and V is TRBV7-2, with 9 bases lining up with TRBD2. Germline V gives CDR1 SGHTA, CDR2 FQGNSA. J gave up 0 bases and V 3 bases, and 3 bases lay outside the gene matches. The CDR3 has 16 residues. CDR3 protein: CASSLAGGLSYNEQFF. In nucleotides, the CDR3 is TGTGCCAGCAGCTTGGCGGGAGGGCTCTCCTACAATGAGCAGTTCTTC.

V and J are TRBV6-2 or TRBV6-3 and TRBJ2-7; TRBD1 agrees at 8 bases. The CDR3 covers 15 residues. V shed 5 bases and J 1 base; nucleotides not matched to a gene: 7. CDR1 and CDR2 from the germline V gene are MNHEY and SVGEGT. CDR3 protein: CASSPQGQGSYEQYF. CDR3 DNA: TGTGCCAGCAGTCCTCAAGGACAGGGATCCTACGAGCAGTACTTC.

V and J are TRBV5-1 and TRBJ2-5, with D perhaps matching TRBD2 (5 bases). The CDR3 covers 14 residues. The V gene lost 4 bases and the J gene lost 4 bases, with 14 bases spanning the gap. Germline CDR1 reads SGHRS; CDR2 reads YFSETQ. CDR3 in amino acids: CASSVRGIGETQYF. CDR3 nucleotide sequence: TGCGCCAGCAGCGTTCGAGGGATTGGAGAGACCCAGTACTTC.

The genes are TRBV7-2 and TRBJ2-3; 9 nucleotides match TRBD1. CDR1 is SGHTA and CDR2 is FQGNSA in the germline V gene. Trimming cost V 4 bases and J 5 bases; bases outside gene matches: 7. The CDR3 is made up of 15 amino acids. The CDR3 coding sequence is TGTGCCAGCAGCTCCGGGACAGGGCTCAAAGATACGCAGTATTTT. The encoded protein is CASSSGTGLKDTQYF.

This clonotype was counted between two and nine times. The V gene is TRBV11-2, the J gene TRBJ1-2; the match to TRBD1 covers 11 bases. Per the germline V gene, CDR1 is SGHAT and CDR2 is FQNNGV. The CDR3 contains 17 residues. V lost 6 bases, J lost 0 bases, and 9 bases stayed unmatched. This chain's CDR3 is CASSSIRTGGANYGYTF. As DNA, the CDR3 is TGTGCCAGCAGTTCAATCCGGACAGGGGGCGCTAACTATGGCTACACCTTC.

This clonotype turned up a few times. The gene calls are TRBV28 and TRBJ2-1; no clear D gene. The V end was cut by 3 bases, the J end by 5 bases, with 5 bases between. There are 12 residues in the CDR3. Germline loops: CDR1 MDHEN, CDR2 SYDVKM. DNA of the CDR3: TGTGCCAGCAGTTTCGATGACAATGAGCAGTTCTTC. It codes for CASSFDDNEQFF.

V usage is TRBV20-1 and J usage is TRBJ2-7, with a tentative D call TRBD1 (5 bases). V was shortened by 4 bases and J by 1 base, with 8 bases between the two germline ends. The length of the CDR3 is 12 residues. Germline V gives CDR1 DFQATT, CDR2 SNEGSKA (reference sequence). The CDR3 protein is CSANRQSYEQYF. CDR3 nucleotide sequence: TGCAGTGCTAACCGACAGTCCTACGAGCAGTACTTC.

Turning to this clonotype: One end of the junction does not line up with germline, which may come from a read error. This chain joins TRBV5-1 and TRBJ2-5; 7 bases match TRBD1. The CDR3 length is 13 residues. Per the germline V gene, CDR1 is SGHRS and CDR2 is YFSETQ. CDR3 in amino acids: CAGSRDSLWTQYF. CDR3 DNA: TGCGCCGGCAGTCGGGACAGCCTCTGGACCCAGTACTTC.

This clonotype has only a few counts. The rearrangement joins TRBV9 to TRBJ2-7, with 9 bases lining up with TRBD2. J lost 4 bases, V lost 0 bases, and 5 bases had no gene match. From germline, CDR1 is SGDLS and CDR2 YYNGEE. There are 15 residues in the CDR3. The CDR3 bases are TGTGCCAGCAGCGTAGCGGCGGGAGGGTTATACGAGCAGTACTTC. Encoded protein: CASSVAAGGLYEQYF.

In its sample, this clonotype was seen many times. The V and J genes are TRBV28 and TRBJ2-3; 9 bases line up with TRBD2. Germline V lookup: CDR1 MDHEN, CDR2 SYDVKM. The length of the CDR3 is 15 residues. With 2 bases clipped from V and 6 bases from J, the junction kept 6 bases outside the gene matches. CDR3 DNA sequence: TGTGCCAGCAGTTTAGCGGGAGGGTCCTCGGATACGCAGTATTTT. As protein: CASSLAGGSSDTQYF.

Only a few counts were recorded for this clonotype. V gene TRBV20-1 combines with J gene TRBJ1-1; D not resolved. In germline, CDR1 is DFQATT, CDR2 SNEGSKA (reference sequence). Trimming pared 2 bases from V and 1 base from J, leaving 8 bases between. The CDR3 totals 13 residues. The CDR3 protein is CSARQMTNTEAFF. DNA for the CDR3: TGCAGTGCTAGACAGATGACGAACACTGAAGCTTTCTTT.

This clonotype has just a few counts. The rearrangement joins TRBV5-1 to TRBJ2-1; TRBD1 might be the D (6 bases). CDR1 and CDR2 from the germline V gene are SGHRS and YFSETQ. The CDR3 has 16 amino acids. V was pared by 4 bases and J by 0 bases, with 14 bases between. In DNA form, the CDR3 reads TGCGCCAGCAGCCTTACCGGGACAACCTCCTACAATGAGCAGTTCTTC. Translation gives CASSLTGTTSYNEQFF.

The chain combines TRBV6-2 or TRBV6-3 with TRBJ2-2, with D possibly matching TRBD1 (5 bases). The CDR3 contains 15 residues. CDR1 MNHEY and CDR2 SVGEGT come from the germline V gene. Between the trimmed V and J ends, which lost 5 bases and 6 bases, there was a span of 16 bases. Here the CDR3 reads CASSPRRTFAGELFF. Here the CDR3 DNA reads TGTGCCAGCAGTCCCAGACGGACATTTGCCGGGGAGCTGTTTTTT.

Here the CDR3 reads CSARQGNLAGAQYF. The CDR3 coding sequence is TGCAGTGCCCGACAGGGTAATTTAGCCGGGGCCCAGTACTTC. The chain links TRBV20-1 to TRBJ2-5; 7 nucleotides line up with TRBD1. The CDR3 is made up of 14 amino acids. Germline V gene lookup returns CDR1 DFQATT and CDR2 SNEGSKA (reference sequence). V trimming: 6 bases; J trimming: 9 bases; junction bases outside the gene matches: 16.

This chain joins TRBV6-1 and TRBJ2-2, with 11 bases lining up with TRBD1. J lost 4 bases, V lost 2 bases, and 3 bases had no gene match. The germline V gene has CDR1 MNHNS and CDR2 SASEGT. The CDR3 loop spans 16 amino acids. DNA for the CDR3: TGTGCCAGCAGTGAAATAGGGACAGGGGGCACCGGGGAGCTGTTTTTT. As protein: CASSEIGTGGTGELFF.

This clonotype was observed at least ten times. This chain links TRBV28 with TRBJ2-3; 9 nucleotides align to TRBD2. This CDR3 is built from 15 residues. J lost 3 bases, V lost 2 bases, and 3 bases had no gene match. Germline V lookup: CDR1 MDHEN, CDR2 SYDVKM. CDR3 DNA sequence: TGTGCCAGCAGTTTAGACGCGGGGGGGACAGATACGCAGTATTTT. This encodes CASSLDAGGTDTQYF.

The chain couples TRBV20-1 to TRBJ2-3, with 8 bases fitting TRBD1. This CDR3 is built from 13 residues. Trimming at V came to 7 bases and at J to 2 bases, leaving 5 bases not matched to a gene. Germline CDR1 is DFQATT and CDR2 is SNEGSKA (reference sequence). Written as DNA, the CDR3 is TGCAGTGGGACAGGGATCCTCACAGATACGCAGTATTTT. Encoded protein: CSGTGILTDTQYF.

At least ten counts were recorded for this clonotype. The CDR3 bases are TGTGCCAGCAGCTCTACCCCCGGAGCAAACTATGGCTACACCTTC. This encodes CASSSTPGANYGYTF. The chain carries TRBV2 and TRBJ1-2, with no clear D. Germline V gene lookup returns CDR1 SNHLY and CDR2 FYNNEI. The CDR3 extends over 15 amino acids. With 6 bases removed from V and 2 bases from J, the gap between germline ends came to 16 bases.

This clonotype occurred a few times. The gene calls are TRBV9 and TRBJ2-7, with TRBD1 matching 9 bases. The CDR3 length is 16 residues. V lost 3 bases to trimming and J lost 3 bases; unmatched junction nucleotides: 10. Germline values: CDR1 SGDLS, CDR2 YYNGEE. The CDR3 coding sequence is TGTGCCAGCAGCGCAACAGGGACAGGGACCTTCTACGAGCAGTACTTC. This sequence encodes CASSATGTGTFYEQYF. The whole variable domain, filled in from reference TRBV9 and TRBJ2-7, reads DSGVTQTPKHLITATGQRVTLRCSPRSGDLSVYWYQQSLDQGLQFLIQYYNGEERAKGNILERFSAQQFPDLHSELNLSSLELGDSALYFCASSATGTGTFYEQYFGPGTRLTVT.

This chain uses TRBV6-2 or TRBV6-3 with TRBJ2-2, with D perhaps matching TRBD1 (6 bases). Germline lookup yields CDR1 MNHEY and CDR2 SVGEGT. There are 16 residues in the CDR3. V was shortened by 0 bases and J by 0 bases, with 8 bases between the two germline ends. The CDR3 DNA is TGTGCCAGCAGTTACTCTCCAGGGGCGAACACCGGGGAGCTGTTTTTT. Translating it yields CASSYSPGANTGELFF.

This chain connects TRBV5-1 to TRBJ1-3, with TRBD1 as a possible D gene (5 bases). Looked up from germline, CDR1 is SGHRS and CDR2 is YFSETQ. This CDR3 comprises 13 residues. V lost 0 bases, J lost 8 bases, and 9 bases lay in between. This CDR3 is CASSLDRIDTIYF. The CDR3 region has the DNA TGCGCCAGCAGCTTGGACAGGATTGACACCATATATTTT.

This clonotype came up a few times. The chain couples TRBV6-1 to TRBJ1-5; D is unresolved. Germline V gene lookup returns CDR1 MNHNS and CDR2 SASEGT. The V and J ends lost 8 bases and 3 bases respectively, with 11 bases between them. The CDR3 has 13 amino acids. CDR3 DNA: TGTGCCAGCTCGGGTATGGACAATCAGCCCCAGCATTTT. Translated: CASSGMDNQPQHF.

The V gene is TRBV5-1, the J gene TRBJ2-2; D is unresolved. The V end lost 2 bases, the J end lost 2 bases, and 10 bases lay between the germline ends. Germline-derived CDR1 and CDR2 are SGHRS and YFSETQ. This CDR3 spans 15 amino acids. CDR3 amino acids: CASSLGQSNTGELFF. CDR3 nucleotides: TGCGCCAGCAGCTTAGGCCAGTCCAACACCGGGGAGCTGTTTTTT.

This clonotype was observed at least ten times. V is TRBV12-3 or TRBV12-4 and J is TRBJ2-2; a weak D match, TRBD2 (5 bases). The CDR3 has 14 residues. Trimming left V 8 bases short and J 6 bases short, with 16 bases between. The DNA of the CDR3 is TGTGCCAGCTCCCCCAAAACTAGATCCGGGGAGCTGTTTTTT. It encodes CASSPKTRSGELFF.